The 23 T cell receptor beta chains below were found in one sample sequenced in a study of T cell responses to AZD1222 COVID-19 vaccine. Profiling relied on immunoSEQ multiplex PCR, and the TCRdb table lists in-frame clones only, not all of them. The sample comprises about 160,000 clones, around nine tenths of which are singletons, and roughly 1.6% rests with the top ten. The material was peripheral blood, obtained on day 0 of AZD1222 vaccination. These TCRs come from an adult in good health.

This rearrangement joins TRBV6-1 to TRBJ2-1, with D hard to call. Germline-derived CDR1 and CDR2 are MNHNS and SASEGT. Trimming stripped 2 bases from V and 0 bases from J, with 11 bases between. The CDR3 is made up of 16 amino acids. CDR3 residues: CASSEWALSSYNEQFF. DNA for the CDR3: TGTGCCAGCAGTGAATGGGCCCTGAGCTCCTACAATGAGCAGTTCTTC.

As for this clone: The sample has other DNA sequences that encode this CDR3 too. V gene TRBV28 combines with J gene TRBJ1-2; 10 bases match TRBD1. Germline V gene sequence: CDR1 MDHEN, CDR2 SYDVKM. The CDR3 consists of 14 residues. The junction had 3 bases not matched to a gene; V was cut back by 5 bases and J by 3 bases. The CDR3 loop reads CASSLTGGHYGYTF. CDR3 bases: TGTGCCAGCAGTCTGACAGGGGGCCACTATGGCTACACCTTC.

This sequence joins TRBV19 and TRBJ1-1, with a weak D call TRBD1 (6 bases). Germline values: CDR1 LNHDA, CDR2 SQIVND (reference sequence). The CDR3 runs to 16 residues. V was cut by 5 bases and J by 1 base, with 17 bases left in between. In nucleotides, the CDR3 is TGTGCCAGTAGTCCACAGTCCGGGACACCGAACACTGAAGCTTTCTTT. This encodes CASSPQSGTPNTEAFF. Filled out from reference TRBV19 and TRBJ1-1, the complete variable domain reads DGGITQSPKYLFRKEGQNVTLSCEQNLNHDAMYWYRQDPGQGLRLIYYSQIVNDFQKGDIAEGYSVSREKKESFPLTVTSAQKNPTAFYLCASSPQSGTPNTEAFFGQGTRLTVV.

The chain combines TRBV6-4 with TRBJ1-2, with a weak D call TRBD1 (6 bases). Trimming removed 0 bases at V and 5 bases at J, with 13 bases between. This CDR3 is 15 amino acids long. Looked up from germline, CDR1 is MRHNA and CDR2 is SNTAGT. As DNA, the CDR3 is TGTGCCAGCAGTGACTCGGGCGAAACAGGGTATGGCTACACCTTC. Translated: CASSDSGETGYGYTF.

The CDR3 DNA is TGCGCCAGCAGCTTGTCGGCAGAGAAGACCTACGAGCAGTACTTC. Its protein product is CASSLSAEKTYEQYF. The chain recombines TRBV5-1 with TRBJ2-7; D is ambiguous. Trimming cost V 1 base and J 2 bases, with 13 bases left between them. The CDR3 length is 15 residues. Looked up from germline, CDR1 is SGHRS and CDR2 is YFSETQ.

The rearrangement joins TRBV6-1 to TRBJ2-2, with D hard to call. Germline CDR1 and CDR2: MNHNS and SASEGT. V lost 0 bases to trimming and J lost 1 base, with 3 bases between them. The CDR3 sequence is 14 residues long. The CDR3 region is CASSEAGNTGELFF. The CDR3 region has the DNA TGTGCCAGCAGTGAAGCGGGGAACACCGGGGAGCTGTTTTTT.

This clone showed up just once. The chain uses TRBV12-3 or TRBV12-4 and TRBJ1-1; no clear D gene. The V end lost 3 bases, the J end lost 1 base, and 6 bases lay between the germline ends. CDR3 length equals 13 residues. The CDR3 here is CASSLQENTEAFF. DNA of the CDR3: TGTGCCAGCAGTTTGCAGGAGAACACTGAAGCTTTCTTT.

The chain carries TRBV24-1 and TRBJ2-7; D ambiguous. V lost 4 bases to trimming and J lost 5 bases, with 11 bases between them. Germline V CDR1 and CDR2: KGHDR, SFDVKD. The CDR3 is made up of 13 amino acids. CDR3 region: CATSEAGLDEQYF. In DNA form, the CDR3 reads TGTGCCACCAGTGAAGCAGGTCTCGACGAGCAGTACTTC.

V and J are TRBV20-1 and TRBJ1-6; possibly TRBD1 for D (5 bases). CDR3 length: 15 residues. Germline-derived CDR1 and CDR2 are DFQATT and SNEGSKA (reference sequence). Trimming took off 3 bases at V and 6 bases at J, with 15 bases between the two ends. The DNA for the CDR3 is TGCAGTGCTAGTGCGGGGGTTACAGGTAATTCACCCCTCCACTTT. This gives the protein CSASAGVTGNSPLHF.

The V gene is TRBV28, the J gene TRBJ1-2; 7 bases line up with TRBD1. Germline values: CDR1 MDHEN, CDR2 SYDVKM. The CDR3 is made up of 15 amino acids. V dropped 3 bases and J dropped 0; count of bases not matched to a gene: 4. In DNA, the CDR3 is TGTGCCAGCAGTTTGTCCGGGACAGCTAACTATGGCTACACCTTC. It is translated as CASSLSGTANYGYTF.

V gene TRBV5-1 combines with J gene TRBJ1-2; tentative D call: TRBD1 (5 bases). V was cut by 4 bases and J by 2 bases, with 9 bases left in between. The CDR3 length is 13 residues. Germline V CDR1 and CDR2: SGHRS, YFSETQ. The CDR3 reads CASSRDGNYGYTF. As DNA, the CDR3 is TGCGCCAGCAGCCGGGACGGGAACTATGGCTACACCTTC.

This clone was seen more than once but under ten times. This chain joins TRBV11-3 and TRBJ1-1; TRBD1 might be the D (6 bases). The V and J ends lost 5 bases and 2 bases respectively, with 21 bases between them. The germline CDR1 and CDR2 sequences are SGHNT and YENEEA. There are 17 residues in the CDR3. In DNA form, the CDR3 reads TGTGCCAGCAGCCGGGGACACATTGGGAGGGCTAACACTGAAGCTTTCTTT. This encodes CASSRGHIGRANTEAFF.

The gene calls are TRBV5-1 and TRBJ2-1; no clear D gene. Trimming shortened V by 5 bases and J by 9 bases, and 18 bases separated the two germline ends. CDR1 and CDR2 (germline): SGHRS, YFSETQ. CDR3 length: 14 residues. The CDR3 sequence is CASSWSSEQGEQFF. The CDR3 DNA sequence: TGCGCCAGCAGTTGGTCTTCCGAGCAAGGTGAGCAGTTCTTC.

The chain uses TRBV6-5 and TRBJ1-5, with no clear D. The germline CDR1 and CDR2 sequences are MNHEY and SVGAGI. V gave up 2 bases and J gave up 3 bases, with 8 bases separating them. The CDR3 spans 14 residues. The CDR3 nucleotides are TGTGCCAGCAGTTACGGGCGGATCAATCAGCCCCAGCATTTT. Encoded protein: CASSYGRINQPQHF.

The chain uses TRBV6-6 and TRBJ1-6, with TRBD1 as a possible D gene (5 bases). Trimming left V 5 bases short and J 9 bases short, with 23 bases between. The CDR3 covers 17 residues. The germline V gene encodes CDR1 MNHNY and CDR2 SVGAGI (reference sequence). The CDR3 spells CASSPDLVGPGASPLHF. The CDR3 DNA sequence: TGTGCCAGCAGTCCCGACCTGGTGGGACCCGGGGCTTCACCCCTCCACTTT.

The chain carries TRBV7-9 and TRBJ1-6; possible D gene TRBD1, 6 bases. Germline CDR1 and CDR2: SEHNR and FQNEAQ (reference sequence). V lost 6 bases to trimming and J lost 6 bases, with 9 bases between them. This CDR3 region has 13 residues. The CDR3 reads CASRDSLNSPLHF. CDR3 sequence (DNA): TGTGCCAGCAGGGACAGTCTTAATTCACCCCTCCACTTT.

The CDR3 DNA follows: TGTGCCACCAGCAGGGATCGAGTTCTTAATGAAAAACTGTTTTTT. Its translation is CATSRDRVLNEKLFF. V and J are TRBV15 and TRBJ1-4; D unclear. The CDR3 totals 15 residues. Germline-derived CDR1 and CDR2 are LNHNV and YYDKDF (reference sequence). With 3 bases removed from V and 4 bases from J, the gap between germline ends came to 12 bases.

The chain links TRBV28 to TRBJ1-2, with 8 bases aligning to TRBD1. The CDR3 spans 17 residues. The germline V gene has CDR1 MDHEN and CDR2 SYDVKM. The junction had 17 bases not matched to a gene; V was cut back by 5 bases and J by 6 bases. The CDR3 nucleotides are TGTGCCAGCAGTCCACGGACAGGGACCCCTCCTGTTGATGGCTACACCTTC. Protein sequence: CASSPRTGTPPVDGYTF.

The chain combines TRBV21-1 with TRBJ1-1; the table gives TRBD1 as D, unverified against the DNA. TRBV21-1 is a documented pseudogene. The CDR3 loop spans 14 amino acids. In nucleotides, the CDR3 is TGTGCCAGCAGCAAATCTACAGGGAACACTGAAGCTTTCTTT. This gives the protein CASSKSTGNTEAFF.

The chain joins TRBV19 to TRBJ2-1; 11 bases agree with TRBD2. Germline values: CDR1 LNHDA, CDR2 SQIVND (reference sequence). The CDR3 spans 15 residues. V was pared by 7 bases and J by 5 bases, with 7 bases of the junction left unmatched. CDR3 amino acids: CASNQLAGAHNEQFF. For the CDR3, the DNA is TGTGCCAGTAACCAACTAGCGGGGGCGCACAATGAGCAGTTCTTC.

The chain joins TRBV7-3 to TRBJ1-3; tentatively, D is TRBD1 (5 bases). Germline loops: CDR1 SGHTA, CDR2 FQGTGA. CDR3 length: 15 amino acids. With 5 bases removed from V and 0 bases from J, the gap between germline ends came to 11 bases. CDR3 sequence (DNA): TGTGCCAGCAGCCAGCAGGGTTACTCTGGAAACACCATATATTTT. Amino acids: CASSQQGYSGNTIYF.

This clone was seen only a few times. The chain combines TRBV7-8 with TRBJ1-5; no definite D call. CDR3 length: 12 amino acids. The germline V and J ends were trimmed by 3 bases and 5 bases, with 5 bases remaining between them. Germline assignment: CDR1 SGHVS and CDR2 FQNEAQ. The CDR3 spells CASSLVDQPQHF. For the CDR3, the DNA is TGTGCCAGCAGCTTGGTGGATCAGCCCCAGCATTTT. The full variable domain, its missing parts supplied by reference TRBV7-8 and TRBJ1-5, is GAGVSQSPRYKVAKRGQDVALRCDPISGHVSLFWYQQALGQGPEFLTYFQNEAQLDKSGLPSDRFFAERPEGSVSTLKIQRTQQEDSAVYLCASSLVDQPQHFGDGTRLSIL.

This clone was seen more than once but under ten times. The rearrangement joins TRBV5-1 to TRBJ1-6; 8 positions match TRBD1. Germline V gene lookup returns CDR1 SGHRS and CDR2 YFSETQ. With V trimmed by 0 bases and J by 5 bases, 4 bases remained unmatched. The CDR3 sequence is 16 residues long. The CDR3 reads CASSLGQGNNNSPLHF. Written as DNA, the CDR3 is TGCGCCAGCAGCTTGGGACAGGGGAATAATAATTCACCCCTCCACTTT. Full variable domain (remainder filled in from reference TRBV5-1 and TRBJ1-6): KAGVTQTPRYLIKTRGQQVTLSCSPISGHRSVSWYQQTPGQGLQFLFEYFSETQRNKGNFPGRFSGRQFSNSRSEMNVSTLELGDSALYLCASSLGQGNNNSPLHFGNGTRLTVT.